Reported below is one TCR beta chain. The antigen remains undetermined. Breast cancer patients provided tissue from their axillary draining lymph nodes. MiXCR, run by TCRdb on the multiplex PCR reads, gives a single entry per CDR3 protein. The data show tens of thousands of distinct CDR3 sequences, roughly a fifth seen once. The sample originates from a study of breast tumors, draining lymph nodes, adjacent tissues. Findings of the study overall: Compared with lymph nodes, tumors were less diverse; compared with nontumor tissue, more. Luminal-like breast cancer showed significantly higher tumor–nontumor repertoire similarity than basal-like. That most tumor T cells come from lymph nodes remained unproven.

The clonotype comes from a female donor with breast cancer. Some clones in this sample may be carry-over from other donors' samples. The sequencing sample was made of axillary lymph node tissue.

CDR3 sequence reads: CASGTGGQPQHF. The CDR3 DNA reads as TGTGCCAGCGGGACGGGTGGTCAGCCCCAGCATTTT. The chain has TRBV27 and TRBJ1-5, with a tentative D call TRBD1 (5 bases). The germline CDR1 and CDR2 sequences are MNHEY and SMNVEV (reference sequence). V was clipped by 8 bases and J by 6 bases, with 11 bases between them. The CDR3 has 12 amino acids.